A selection of T cell receptor beta chains follows, all from one sample in a study of T cells in Graves' hyperthyroidism and ophthalmopathy. A single record per CDR3 protein comes from TCRdb applying MiXCR to the multiplex PCR reads. The table lists about 610,000 distinct CDR3 sequences, roughly 14% of them singletons, with around 4.1% in the top ten. Sequenced input: blood. The receptors were gathered from a woman aged 40 to 49 with Graves' ophthalmopathy. Both conserved end residues are part of each CDR3. The D gene is left open where the match is weak.

v_call,j_call,d_call,cdr3_aa
TRBV6-1,TRBJ2-5,TRBD1,CASRVGTGVQETQYF
TRBV12-3/TRBV12-4,TRBJ2-7,TRBD2,CASSSGTSANSYEQYF
TRBV6-1,TRBJ2-7,-,CASSKNRDSFEQYF
TRBV28,TRBJ2-5,TRBD2,CASRNSGNWETQYF
TRBV12-3/TRBV12-4,TRBJ1-5,TRBD1,CASSAGQALGSNQPQHF
TRBV12-3/TRBV12-4,TRBJ2-5,-,CASRPVGETQYF
TRBV5-1,TRBJ1-3,-,CASSLRLGFGSGNTIYF
TRBV12-3/TRBV12-4,TRBJ2-4,TRBD1,CASGEQGAKNIQYF
TRBV30,TRBJ2-5,-,CAWSTTTETQYF
TRBV7-6,TRBJ2-7,-,CASSSTTMASPYEQYF
TRBV6-1,TRBJ1-2,-,CASGTGYGGYTF
TRBV4-1,TRBJ2-7,TRBD2,CASSQEGLATYEQYF
TRBV2,TRBJ1-2,-,CASSETIDGGTFYGYTF
TRBV6-1,TRBJ1-1,-,CASTAVGTEAFF
TRBV20-1,TRBJ1-2,-,CSARDVGHFNGYTF
TRBV20-1,TRBJ1-2,TRBD1,CSARRAQTGESGYTF
TRBV6-2/TRBV6-3,TRBJ2-7,-,CASSYPTKGIYEQYF
TRBV5-1,TRBJ1-2,-,CASREDPGGYGYTF
TRBV20-1,TRBJ2-5,TRBD2,CSAILAGRRAETQYF
TRBV6-2/TRBV6-3,TRBJ2-1,TRBD2,CASSSTPSGSSYNEQFF
TRBV6-5,TRBJ2-7,TRBD2,CASSRVAGGAYEQYF
TRBV4-3,TRBJ2-2,TRBD2,CASSQEGTSGSGELFF
TRBV2,TRBJ1-5,-,CASSDPYSNQPQHF
TRBV7-9,TRBJ2-3,-,CASRKVGTDTQYF
TRBV9,TRBJ2-2,TRBD2,CASSLSGRGTGELFF
TRBV6-1,TRBJ2-7,TRBD2,CASSRLADSSYEQYF
TRBV4-3,TRBJ2-7,-,CASSQHPLYEQYF
TRBV19,TRBJ1-5,-,CASSMQYSNQPQHF
TRBV11-2,TRBJ2-7,-,CASSLEGLTGIYEQYF
TRBV5-1,TRBJ2-7,-,CASRLSGPAYEQYF
TRBV28,TRBJ1-1,TRBD1,CASSSYDRGDTEAFF
TRBV6-2/TRBV6-3,TRBJ1-5,-,CASSYPSGGYSNQPQHF
TRBV10-3,TRBJ2-7,-,CAISEGFTEIATSEQYF
TRBV11-3,TRBJ2-7,-,CASSLASTEYEQYF
TRBV2,TRBJ2-7,-,CASSATRGSEQYF